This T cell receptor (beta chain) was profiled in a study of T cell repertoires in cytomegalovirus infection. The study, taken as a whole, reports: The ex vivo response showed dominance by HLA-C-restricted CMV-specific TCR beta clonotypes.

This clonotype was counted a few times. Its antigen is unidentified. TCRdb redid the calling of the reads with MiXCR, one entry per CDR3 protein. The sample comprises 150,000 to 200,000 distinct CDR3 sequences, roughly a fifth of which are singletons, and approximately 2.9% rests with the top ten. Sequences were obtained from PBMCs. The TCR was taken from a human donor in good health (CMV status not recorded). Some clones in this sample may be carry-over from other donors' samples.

Here the CDR3 DNA reads TGTGCCAGCAGCCCGGACGGGCATAGCAATCAGCCCCAGCATTTT. Its translation is CASSPDGHSNQPQHF. The V and J genes are TRBV12-3 or TRBV12-4 and TRBJ1-5; no definite D call. The CDR3 runs to 15 residues. V was pared by 6 bases and J by 0 bases, with 12 bases between.